This T cell receptor beta chain was captured by sequencing in a study of T cells in Graves' hyperthyroidism and ophthalmopathy. General study results and limits: Using 13 V-J features, a model discriminated ophthalmopathy from stable hyperthyroidism.

The investigators amplified TCR beta CDR3 regions from RNA transcripts. In the first-round RT-PCR of the TCR CDR3, the HTBI primer set was used. TCRdb reprocessed the multiplex PCR reads with MiXCR, giving one entry per CDR3 protein. The top ten clones hold approximately 30% of a sample with under 350,000 distinct CDR3 sequences, less than 30% of them seen once. The CDR3 spans 14 residues. Per the germline V gene, CDR1 is LGHNT and CDR2 is FRNRAP. V trimming: 9 bases; J trimming: 3 bases; junction bases outside the gene matches: 8. This clonotype has a count of ten or more. Its target is unknown. The study left out patients who had uncontrolled infection, other autoimmune disease, pregnancy or lactation. The diagnostic basis comprised clinical symptoms, serum thyroxine and TRAb, thyroid ultrasound and orbital computed tomography.

The specimen sequenced was blood. The chain employs TRBV12-5 and TRBJ1-5; 7 bases fit TRBD1. This TCR was sampled from a man in his forties with Graves' hyperthyroidism that later progressed to Graves' ophthalmopathy. Written as DNA, the CDR3 is TGTGCTAGCACAAAGGGACAGTTCAATCAGCCCCAGCATTTT. It yields the protein CASTKGQFNQPQHF.